This T cell receptor (beta chain) was identified in a study of tumor-infiltrating lymphocytes in primary liver carcinoma. About the research overall: Patients, male and female, were 30 to 69 years old.

The researchers produced TCR beta cDNA from about 510 ng total RNA with a constant-region primer. Generation of the TCR beta libraries relied on three nested multiplex PCR rounds using slightly modified ARM-PCR. The first two PCR rounds used TRBV1-TRBV30 forward primers with a C-beta reverse primer, around 10 cycles each. TCRdb passed the multiplex PCR reads through MiXCR, listing each CDR3 protein once. Altogether tens of thousands of distinct CDR3 sequences are present, about 84% being singletons, with the ten largest covering approximately 40%. Details on this clonotype: As yet, its antigen is unknown.

Study conclusions and caveats: Only about 7.5-25% of top clones were detected in all five tumor regions. Pairs of tumor regions overlapped more than tumor-adjacent and tumor-blood pairs did.

It was from around 20-30 mg of unsorted bulk tissue that RNA and DNA were co-extracted. From germline, CDR1 is ENHRY and CDR2 SYGVKD. V shed 7 bases and J shed 8 bases, with 18 bases lying between them. The CDR3 runs to 14 residues. The TCR was taken from a woman aged 25 to 39 with primary liver carcinoma and hepatitis B virus infection. V usage is TRBV10-3 and J usage is TRBJ2-1; D not resolved. The source material was liver tumor tissue from sampling region 2. The subset denotes: tumor region T2, inferior pole. CDR3 in DNA: TGTGCCATCAATCCCATGGCGACCTGGGATGAGCAGTTCTTC. It is translated as CAINPMATWDEQFF.